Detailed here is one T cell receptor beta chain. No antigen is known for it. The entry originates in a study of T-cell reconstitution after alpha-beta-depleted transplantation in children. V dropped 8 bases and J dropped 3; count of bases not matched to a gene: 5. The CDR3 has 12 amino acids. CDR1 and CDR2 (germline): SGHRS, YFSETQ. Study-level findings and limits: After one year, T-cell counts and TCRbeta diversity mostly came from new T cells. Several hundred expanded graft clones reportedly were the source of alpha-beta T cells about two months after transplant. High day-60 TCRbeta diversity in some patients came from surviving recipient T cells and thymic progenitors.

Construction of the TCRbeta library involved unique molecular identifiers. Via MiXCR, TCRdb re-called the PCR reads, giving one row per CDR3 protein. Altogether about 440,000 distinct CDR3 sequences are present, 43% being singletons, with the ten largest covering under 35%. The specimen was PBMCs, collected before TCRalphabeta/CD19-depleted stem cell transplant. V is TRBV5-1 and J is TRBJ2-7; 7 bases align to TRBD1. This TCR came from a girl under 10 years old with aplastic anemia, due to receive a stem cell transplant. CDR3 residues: CARGQKYYEQYF. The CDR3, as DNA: TGCGCCAGGGGACAGAAATACTACGAGCAGTACTTC.